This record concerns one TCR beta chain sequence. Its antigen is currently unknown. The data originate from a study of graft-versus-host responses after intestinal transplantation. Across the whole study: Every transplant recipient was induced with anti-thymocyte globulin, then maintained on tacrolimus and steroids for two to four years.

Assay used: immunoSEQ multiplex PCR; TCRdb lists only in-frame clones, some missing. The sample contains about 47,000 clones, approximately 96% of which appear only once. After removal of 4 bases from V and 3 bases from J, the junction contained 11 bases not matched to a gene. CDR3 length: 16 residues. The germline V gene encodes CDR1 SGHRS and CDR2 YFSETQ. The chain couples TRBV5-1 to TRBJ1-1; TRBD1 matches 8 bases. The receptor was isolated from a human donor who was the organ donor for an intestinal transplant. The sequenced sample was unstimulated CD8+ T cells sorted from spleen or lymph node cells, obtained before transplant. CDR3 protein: CASSRDPGGEDTEAFF. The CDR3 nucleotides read TGCGCCAGCAGCCGGGATCCAGGGGGCGAGGACACTGAAGCTTTCTTT.